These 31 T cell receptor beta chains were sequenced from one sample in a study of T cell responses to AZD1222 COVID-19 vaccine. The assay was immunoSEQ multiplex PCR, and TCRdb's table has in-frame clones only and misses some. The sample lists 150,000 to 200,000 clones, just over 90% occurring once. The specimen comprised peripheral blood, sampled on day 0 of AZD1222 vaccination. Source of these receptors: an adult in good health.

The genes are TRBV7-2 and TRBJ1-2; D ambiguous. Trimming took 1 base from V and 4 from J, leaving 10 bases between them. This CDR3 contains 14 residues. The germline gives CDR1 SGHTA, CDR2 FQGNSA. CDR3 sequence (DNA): TGTGCCAGCAGCTTAGAATCGAGGATCTATGGCTACACCTTC. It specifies CASSLESRIYGYTF.

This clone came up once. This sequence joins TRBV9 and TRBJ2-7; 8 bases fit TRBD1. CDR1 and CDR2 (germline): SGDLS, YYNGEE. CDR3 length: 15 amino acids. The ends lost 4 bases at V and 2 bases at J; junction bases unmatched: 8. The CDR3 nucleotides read TGTGCCAGCAGCCCCTTTGACAGGGGTGCCTACGAGCAGTACTTC. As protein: CASSPFDRGAYEQYF.

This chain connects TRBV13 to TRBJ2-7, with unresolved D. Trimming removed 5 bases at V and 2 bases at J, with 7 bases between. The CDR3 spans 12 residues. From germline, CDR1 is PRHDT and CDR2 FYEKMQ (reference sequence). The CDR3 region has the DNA TGTGCCAGCAGCCCTGGGGCCTACGAGCAGTACTTC. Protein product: CASSPGAYEQYF.

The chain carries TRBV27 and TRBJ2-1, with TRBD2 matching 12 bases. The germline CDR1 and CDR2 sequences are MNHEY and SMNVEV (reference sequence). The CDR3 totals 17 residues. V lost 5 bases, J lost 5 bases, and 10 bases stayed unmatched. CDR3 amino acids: CASSAPRTSGVHNEQFF. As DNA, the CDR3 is TGTGCCAGCAGTGCTCCGAGGACTAGCGGGGTCCACAATGAGCAGTTCTTC.

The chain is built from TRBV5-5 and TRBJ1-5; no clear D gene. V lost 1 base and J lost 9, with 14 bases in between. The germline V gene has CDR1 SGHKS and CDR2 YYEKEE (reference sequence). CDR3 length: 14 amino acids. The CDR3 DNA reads TGTGCCAGCAGCTTGTATGGGGAGGCCTCGCCCCAGCATTTT. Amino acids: CASSLYGEASPQHF.

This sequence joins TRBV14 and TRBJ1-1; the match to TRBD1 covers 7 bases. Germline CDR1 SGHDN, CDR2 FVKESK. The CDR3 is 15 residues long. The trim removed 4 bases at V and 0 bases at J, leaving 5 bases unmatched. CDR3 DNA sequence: TGTGCCAGCAGCCGGTGGGACAGACTGAACACTGAAGCTTTCTTT. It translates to CASSRWDRLNTEAFF.

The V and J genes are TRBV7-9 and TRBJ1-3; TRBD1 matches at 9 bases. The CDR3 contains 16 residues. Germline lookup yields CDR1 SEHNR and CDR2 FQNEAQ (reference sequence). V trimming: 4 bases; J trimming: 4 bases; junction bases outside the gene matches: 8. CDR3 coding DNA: TGTGCCAGCAGCTCGATGACAGGGGGGAAGGGAAACACCATATATTTT. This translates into CASSSMTGGKGNTIYF.

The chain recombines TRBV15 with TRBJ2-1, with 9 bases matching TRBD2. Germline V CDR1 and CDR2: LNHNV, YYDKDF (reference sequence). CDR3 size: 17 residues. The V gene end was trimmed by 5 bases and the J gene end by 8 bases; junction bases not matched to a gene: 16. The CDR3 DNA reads TGTGCCACCAGCCGATATGGAGGCGGGGGGGCCCCCCATGAGCAGTTCTTC. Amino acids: CATSRYGGGGAPHEQFF.

This CDR3 is CASSLGLYTEAFF. The CDR3 DNA follows: TGTGCCAGCAGCCTTGGACTATACACTGAAGCTTTCTTT. The rearrangement joins TRBV3-1 (or the pseudogene TRBV3-2) to TRBJ1-1; D not certain. The germline gives CDR1 LGHDT, CDR2 YNNKEL (reference sequence). The V end lost 4 bases, the J end lost 3 bases, and 9 bases lay between the germline ends. The CDR3 contains 13 residues.

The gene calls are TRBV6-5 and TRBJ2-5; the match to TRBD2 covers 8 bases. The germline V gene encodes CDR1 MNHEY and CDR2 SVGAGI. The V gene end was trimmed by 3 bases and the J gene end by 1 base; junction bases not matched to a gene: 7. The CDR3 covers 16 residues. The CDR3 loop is CASSYYLREGQETQYF. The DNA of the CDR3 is TGTGCCAGCAGTTATTACCTACGGGAGGGCCAAGAGACCCAGTACTTC.

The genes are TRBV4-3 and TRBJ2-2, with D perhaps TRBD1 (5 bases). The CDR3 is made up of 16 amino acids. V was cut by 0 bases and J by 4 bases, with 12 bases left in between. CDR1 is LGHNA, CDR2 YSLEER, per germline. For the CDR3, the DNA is TGCGCCAGCAGCCAAGATCTCTCAGGGTTCACCGGGGAGCTGTTTTTT. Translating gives CASSQDLSGFTGELFF.

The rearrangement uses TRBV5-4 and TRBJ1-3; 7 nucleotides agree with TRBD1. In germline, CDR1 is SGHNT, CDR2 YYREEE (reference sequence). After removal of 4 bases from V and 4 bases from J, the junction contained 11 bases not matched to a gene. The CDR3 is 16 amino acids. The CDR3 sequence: CASSAKTGKSGNTIYF. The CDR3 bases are TGTGCCAGCAGCGCGAAGACAGGGAAGTCAGGAAACACCATATATTTT. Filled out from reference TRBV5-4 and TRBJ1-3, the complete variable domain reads ETGVTQSPTHLIKTRGQQVTLRCSSQSGHNTVSWYQQALGQGPQFIFQYYREEENGRGNFPPRFSGLQFPNYSSELNVNALELDDSALYLCASSAKTGKSGNTIYFGEGSWLTVV.

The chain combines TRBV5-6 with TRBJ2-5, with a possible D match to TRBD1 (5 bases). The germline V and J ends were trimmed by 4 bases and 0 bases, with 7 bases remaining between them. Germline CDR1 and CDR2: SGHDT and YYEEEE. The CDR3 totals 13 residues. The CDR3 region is CASSLDNQETQYF. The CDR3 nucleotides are TGTGCCAGCAGCCTGGACAACCAAGAGACCCAGTACTTC.

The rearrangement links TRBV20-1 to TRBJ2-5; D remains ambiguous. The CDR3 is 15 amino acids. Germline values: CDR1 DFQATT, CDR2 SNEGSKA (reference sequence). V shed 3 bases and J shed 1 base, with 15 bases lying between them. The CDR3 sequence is CSASPVTPPQETQYF. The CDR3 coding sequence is TGCAGTGCTAGTCCCGTCACCCCCCCCCAAGAGACCCAGTACTTC.

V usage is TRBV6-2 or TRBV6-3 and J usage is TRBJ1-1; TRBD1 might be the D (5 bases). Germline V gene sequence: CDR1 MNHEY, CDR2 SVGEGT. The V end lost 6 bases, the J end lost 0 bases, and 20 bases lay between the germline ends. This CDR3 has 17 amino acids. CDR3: CASSPMGGVPMNTEAFF. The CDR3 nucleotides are TGTGCCAGCAGCCCTATGGGGGGGGTCCCCATGAACACTGAAGCTTTCTTT.

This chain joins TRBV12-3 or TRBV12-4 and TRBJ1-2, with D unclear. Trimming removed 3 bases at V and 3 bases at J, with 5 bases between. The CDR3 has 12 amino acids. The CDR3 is CASSFVDYGYTF. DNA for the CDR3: TGTGCCAGCAGTTTTGTAGACTATGGCTACACCTTC.

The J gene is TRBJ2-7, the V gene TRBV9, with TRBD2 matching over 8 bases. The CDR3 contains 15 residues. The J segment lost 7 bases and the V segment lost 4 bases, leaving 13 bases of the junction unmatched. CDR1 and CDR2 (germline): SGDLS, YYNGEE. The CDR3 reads CASSHTPRGDVEQYF. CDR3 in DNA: TGTGCCAGCAGCCACACCCCGCGGGGGGACGTTGAGCAGTACTTC.

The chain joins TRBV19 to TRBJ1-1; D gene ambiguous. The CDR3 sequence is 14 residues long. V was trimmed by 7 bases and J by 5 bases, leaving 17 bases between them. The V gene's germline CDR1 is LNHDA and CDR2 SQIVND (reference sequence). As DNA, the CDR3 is TGTGCCAGTAACTCCGGATCTAAGCGGACTGAAGCTTTCTTT. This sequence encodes CASNSGSKRTEAFF.

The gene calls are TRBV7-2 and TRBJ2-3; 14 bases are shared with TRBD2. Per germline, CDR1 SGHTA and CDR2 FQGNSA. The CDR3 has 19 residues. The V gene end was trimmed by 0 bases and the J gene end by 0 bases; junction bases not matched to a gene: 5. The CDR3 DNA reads TGTGCCAGCAGCTTAGCTGGGACTAGCGGGGGTTCTAGCACAGATACGCAGTATTTT. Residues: CASSLAGTSGGSSTDTQYF.

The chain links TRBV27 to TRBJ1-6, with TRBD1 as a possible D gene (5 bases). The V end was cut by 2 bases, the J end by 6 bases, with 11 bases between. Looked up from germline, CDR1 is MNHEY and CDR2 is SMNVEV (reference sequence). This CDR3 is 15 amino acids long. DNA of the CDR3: TGTGCCAGCAGTTTAGTGGCAGGGCGTAATTCACCCCTCCACTTT. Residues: CASSLVAGRNSPLHF.

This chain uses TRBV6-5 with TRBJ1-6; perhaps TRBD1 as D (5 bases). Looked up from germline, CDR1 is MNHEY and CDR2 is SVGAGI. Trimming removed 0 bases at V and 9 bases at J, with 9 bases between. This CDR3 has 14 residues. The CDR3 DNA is TGTGCCAGCAGTTACTCTGGGGGGGGTTCACCCCTCCACTTT. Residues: CASSYSGGGSPLHF.

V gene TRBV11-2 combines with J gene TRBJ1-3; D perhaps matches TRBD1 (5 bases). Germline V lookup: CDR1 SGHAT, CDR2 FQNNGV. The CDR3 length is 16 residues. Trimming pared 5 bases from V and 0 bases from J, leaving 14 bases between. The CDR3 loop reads CASSRGDWSSGNTIYF. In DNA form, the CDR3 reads TGTGCCAGCAGCCGAGGGGACTGGAGCTCTGGAAACACCATATATTTT.

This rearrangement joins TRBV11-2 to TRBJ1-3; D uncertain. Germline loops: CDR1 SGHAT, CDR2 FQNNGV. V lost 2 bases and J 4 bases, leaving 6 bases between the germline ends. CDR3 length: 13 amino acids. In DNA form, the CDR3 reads TGTGCCAGCAGCTTAATCCTGGGAAACACCATATATTTT. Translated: CASSLILGNTIYF.

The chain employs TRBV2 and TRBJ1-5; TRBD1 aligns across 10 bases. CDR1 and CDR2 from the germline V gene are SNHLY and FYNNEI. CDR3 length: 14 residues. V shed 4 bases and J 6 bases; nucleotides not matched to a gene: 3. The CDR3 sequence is CASSGQGAGQPQHF. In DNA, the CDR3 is TGTGCCAGCAGTGGACAGGGGGCCGGTCAGCCCCAGCATTTT.

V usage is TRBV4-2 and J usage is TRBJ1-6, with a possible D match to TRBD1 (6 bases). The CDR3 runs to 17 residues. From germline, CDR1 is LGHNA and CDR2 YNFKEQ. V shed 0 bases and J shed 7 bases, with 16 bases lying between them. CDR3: CASSQDATGQLNSPLHF. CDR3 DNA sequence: TGTGCCAGCAGCCAAGATGCGACAGGCCAGCTAAATTCACCCCTCCACTTT.

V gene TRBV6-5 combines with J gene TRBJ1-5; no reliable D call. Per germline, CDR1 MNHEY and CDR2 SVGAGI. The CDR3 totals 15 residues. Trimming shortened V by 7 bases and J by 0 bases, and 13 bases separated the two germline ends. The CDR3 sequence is CASIISRYSNQPQHF. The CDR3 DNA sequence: TGTGCCAGCATAATCTCCCGCTATAGCAATCAGCCCCAGCATTTT.

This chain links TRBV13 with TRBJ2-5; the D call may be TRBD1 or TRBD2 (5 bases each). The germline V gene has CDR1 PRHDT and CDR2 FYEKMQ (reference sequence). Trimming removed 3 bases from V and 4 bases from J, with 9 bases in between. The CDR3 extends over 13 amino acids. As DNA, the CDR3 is TGTGCCAGCAGCTTGGGACGGGTAGAGACCCAGTACTTC. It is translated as CASSLGRVETQYF.

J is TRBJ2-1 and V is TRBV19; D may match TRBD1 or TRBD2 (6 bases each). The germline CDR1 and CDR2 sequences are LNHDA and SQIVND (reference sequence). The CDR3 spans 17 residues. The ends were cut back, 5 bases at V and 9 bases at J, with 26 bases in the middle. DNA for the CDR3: TGTGCCAGTAGTCCTACCCCGGGGACACCGGCGGGGAGTGAGCAGTTCTTC. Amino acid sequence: CASSPTPGTPAGSEQFF.

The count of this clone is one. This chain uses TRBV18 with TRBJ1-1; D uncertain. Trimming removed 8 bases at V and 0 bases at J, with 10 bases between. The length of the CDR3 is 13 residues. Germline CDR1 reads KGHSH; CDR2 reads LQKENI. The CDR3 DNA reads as TGTGCCAGCCGTATGGTGATGAACACTGAAGCTTTCTTT. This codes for CASRMVMNTEAFF. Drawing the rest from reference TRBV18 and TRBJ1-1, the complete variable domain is NAGVMQNPRHLVRRRGQEARLRCSPMKGHSHVYWYRQLPEEGLKFMVYLQKENIIDESGMPKERFSAEFPKEGPSILRIQQVVRGDSAAYFCASRMVMNTEAFFGQGTRLTVV.

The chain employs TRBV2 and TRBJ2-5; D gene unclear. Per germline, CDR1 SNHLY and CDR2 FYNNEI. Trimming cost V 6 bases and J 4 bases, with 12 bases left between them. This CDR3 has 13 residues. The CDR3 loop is CASRTLLAETQYF. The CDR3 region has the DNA TGTGCCAGCAGGACCCTCTTGGCAGAGACCCAGTACTTC.

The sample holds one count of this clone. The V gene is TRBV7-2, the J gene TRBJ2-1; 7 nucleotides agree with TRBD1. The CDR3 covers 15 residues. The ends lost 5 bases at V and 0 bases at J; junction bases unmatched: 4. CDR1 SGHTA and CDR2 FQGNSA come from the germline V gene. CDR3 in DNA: TGTGCCAGCAGCCCTAACAGGGGCTCCTACAATGAGCAGTTCTTC. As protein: CASSPNRGSYNEQFF.